This T cell receptor (beta chain) originates from a study of control samples from healthy donors and cancer patients. CDR3 length: 11 residues. CDR1 is LNHDA and CDR2 is SQIVND in the germline V gene (reference sequence). V was pared by 8 bases and J by 2 bases, with 7 bases between. Clones were sequenced by immunoSEQ multiplex PCR, and TCRdb holds only the in-frame ones, with some missing. The profile shows some 130,000 clones, 80% to 95% of them singletons. The V call is TRBV19, the J call TRBJ2-7; no reliable D call. The clonotype originates from a man aged 35 to 55 in good health. Specimen: blood. DNA for the CDR3: TGTGCCAGTGCTGATACCTACGAGCAGTACTTC. Protein sequence: CASADTYEQYF.